One T cell receptor beta chain is described in this entry. Its antigen has not been determined. Base qualities are not recorded, but no much larger clone differs from it by a single base. This sample was taken from a study of technical replicates of blood from several donors (dated by TCRdb to about 2017). Receptor libraries were prepared by the immunoSEQ multiplex PCR assay. The immuneACCESS repertoire file appears here via TCRdb, limited to in-frame rearrangements. These files lack a portion of the clones; in checked studies, under half of the deficit traces to unresolved V genes, and the cause of the others is not known. In all, the sample holds roughly 80,000 clones, and roughly 90% of those were seen once. The top ten clonotypes cover approximately 0.25% of the sample. The sequence was obtained from a human donor in good health. Sequenced sample: T cells isolated from PBMCs.

The CDR3: CASSFSAGEGSTEAFF. DNA sequence: TGTGCCAGCAGCTTCTCAGCAGGGGAGGGAAGCACTGAAGCTTTCTTT. The rearrangement joined TRBV7-9 to TRBJ1-1; perhaps TRBD1 is the D gene, with 6 bases matching. The CDR3 contains 16 residues, cysteine and phenylalanine counted. Of all the DNA, just the CDR3 is kept, 48 bases in frame from base 1. Relative to germline, V is 3 bases shorter and J is 4 bases shorter, with 18 bases between their ends. The germline V gene (reference sequence) provides CDR1 SEHNR and CDR2 FQNEAQ. Reference TRBV7-9 and TRBJ1-1 proteins supply the regions before and after the CDR3; the full variable domain is: DTGVSQNPRHKITKRGQNVTFRCDPISEHNRLYWYRQTLGQGPEFLTYFQNEAQLEKSRLLSDRFSAERPKGSFSTLEIQRTEQGDSAMYLCASSFSAGEGSTEAFFGQGTRLTVV.